Each of the 28 T cell receptor beta chains below was sequenced from the same sample in a study of molecular identifiers for immune sequencing clone quantification. MiXCR was run by TCRdb on the PCR reads, yielding one entry per CDR3 protein. The repertoire holds about 100,000 distinct CDR3 sequences, with over 20% as singletons. Sequencing was carried out using naive CD8+ T cells from blood, with Jurkat cell RNA spiked in. Subset in this sample: FACS-sorted CD8+CD4-CCR7+CD45RA+ naive T cells. These receptor sequences come from a human donor in good health. Some libraries in this study had Jurkat cell RNA spiked in.

This clonotype was detected many times. The rearrangement uses TRBV6-5 and TRBJ2-7; 11 nucleotides align to TRBD2. Germline CDR1 and CDR2: MNHEY and SVGAGI. This CDR3 region has 15 residues. The ends lost 6 bases at V and 0 bases at J; junction bases unmatched: 4. CDR3 DNA sequence: TGTGCCAGCAGAAACACTAGCGGGAGCTCCTACGAGCAGTACTTC. Protein product: CASRNTSGSSYEQYF.

With respect to this clonotype: This may be a read error: a much more frequent sequence differs by one nucleotide. The rearrangement links TRBV6-6 to TRBJ2-7; 7 bases line up with TRBD2. CDR1 MNHNY and CDR2 SVGAGI come from the germline V gene (reference sequence). The J segment lost 2 bases and the V segment lost 8 bases, leaving 12 bases of the junction unmatched. CDR3 length: 15 residues. CDR3 sequence: CASGDRSGAPYEQYF. The CDR3 bases are TGTGCCAGCGGGGACCGAAGCGGGGCCCCCTACGAGCAGTACTTC.

The chain carries TRBV6-2 or TRBV6-3 and TRBJ2-1; 7 nucleotides match TRBD1. The germline V gene encodes CDR1 MNHEY and CDR2 SVGEGT. CDR3 length: 13 amino acids. V lost 8 bases and J lost 7; bases outside the gene matches: 8. The DNA for the CDR3 is TGTGCCAGCGAGACAGGGTATGGGAATGAGCAGTTCTTC. Its protein product is CASETGYGNEQFF.

There are many counts of this clonotype. V is TRBV9 and J is TRBJ2-7; weak D call: TRBD2 (7 bases). The V gene's germline CDR1 is SGDLS and CDR2 YYNGEE. CDR3 length: 15 amino acids. The germline V and J ends were trimmed by 2 bases and 3 bases, with 15 bases remaining between them. CDR3 loop: CASSVGGALNYEQYF. CDR3 nucleotide sequence: TGTGCCAGCAGCGTTGGGGGGGCCCTAAACTACGAGCAGTACTTC. The whole variable domain, filled in from reference TRBV9 and TRBJ2-7, reads DSGVTQTPKHLITATGQRVTLRCSPRSGDLSVYWYQQSLDQGLQFLIQYYNGEERAKGNILERFSAQQFPDLHSELNLSSLELGDSALYFCASSVGGALNYEQYFGPGTRLTVT.

Concerning this clonotype itself: A much bigger clone sits one base away, suggesting this may be a read error. This chain joins TRBV27 and TRBJ1-5; D remains unclear. The V gene lost 1 base and the J gene lost 9 bases, with 10 bases spanning the gap. The CDR3 covers 13 residues. Germline V gives CDR1 MNHEY, CDR2 SMNVEV (reference sequence). The CDR3 sequence: CASSLLGGRPQHF. CDR3 nucleotides: TGTGCCAGCAGTTTATTGGGAGGGCGGCCCCAGCATTTT.

In this sample, this clonotype turned up many times. Because the CDR3's place on the DNA is in doubt, the DNA is left out and the CDR3 is given as listed by TCRdb. The chain joins TRBV7-9 to TRBJ1-1. Per germline, CDR1 SEHNR and CDR2 FQNEAQ (reference sequence). Both ends counted, the CDR3 spans 12 residues. The CDR3 here is CASSTSGTEAFF.

As concerns this clonotype: A much larger clone lies one base from this, so it may be a read error. The V gene is TRBV21-1, the J gene TRBJ1-5; TRBD1, as called in the table, went unchecked against the DNA. TRBV21-1 is an annotated pseudogene. The CDR3 sequence is 12 residues long. CDR3 sequence: CASRRGRQPQQF. The CDR3 coding sequence is TGTGCCAGCAGAAGGGGCAGGCAGCCCCAGCAGTTT.

This clonotype has at least ten counts. The chain couples TRBV5-4 to TRBJ2-7; D may be TRBD1 (6 bases). Germline assignment: CDR1 SGHNT and CDR2 YYREEE (reference sequence). V dropped 4 bases and J dropped 0 bases, with 11 bases sitting between them. The CDR3 extends over 14 amino acids. For the CDR3, the DNA is TGTGCCAGCAGCCCCCGGACAGCCTCCTACGAGCAGTACTTC. The encoded protein is CASSPRTASYEQYF.

V gene TRBV19 combines with J gene TRBJ2-7; possibly TRBD2 for D (5 bases). Germline loops: CDR1 LNHDA, CDR2 SQIVND (reference sequence). The CDR3 sequence is 14 residues long. Trimming shortened V by 1 base and J by 6 bases, and 13 bases separated the two germline ends. In nucleotides, the CDR3 is TGTGCCAGTAGTATAGGAGGTGGGAGCTGCGAGCAGTACTTC. Protein: CASSIGGGSCEQYF. Looking up the rest from reference TRBV19 and TRBJ2-7 gives the full variable domain: DGGITQSPKYLFRKEGQNVTLSCEQNLNHDAMYWYRQDPGQGLRLIYYSQIVNDFQKGDIAEGYSVSREKKESFPLTVTSAQKNPTAFYLCASSIGGGSCEQYFGPGTRLTVT.

With respect to this clonotype: This may come from a read error, since a much larger clone is one base off. The CDR3: CASTAGGPGETQYF. The CDR3 DNA reads as TGCGCCAGCACAGCGGGGGGGCCGGGAGAGACCCAGTACTTC. This chain joins TRBV4-1 and TRBJ2-5, with 10 bases that match TRBD2. V lost 7 bases and J lost 4; bases outside the gene matches: 6. Germline loops: CDR1 MGHRA, CDR2 YSYEKL. CDR3 length: 14 amino acids.

This clonotype was seen at least ten times. V gene TRBV6-2 or TRBV6-3 combines with J gene TRBJ2-1; 7 nucleotides align to TRBD2. Trimming took 7 bases from V and 6 from J; bases not matched to a gene: 3. The CDR3 runs 12 residues. Germline CDR1 reads MNHEY; CDR2 reads SVGEGT. The CDR3 coding sequence is TGTGCCAGCATGAGGGAGGGCAATGAGCAGTTCTTC. It specifies CASMREGNEQFF.

The table lists this clonotype with a few counts. A read error may produce the germline difference seen at one junction end. J is TRBJ2-3 and V is TRBV6-2 or TRBV6-3, with 15 bases matching TRBD2. This CDR3 has 18 residues. Germline CDR1 MNHEY, CDR2 SVGEGT. CDR3 DNA sequence: TGTGCCAGCACAGAGGGACTAGCGGGGGGCCATACCACAGATACGCGGTATTTT. It encodes CASTEGLAGGHTTDTRYF.

In its sample, this clonotype was seen many times. The genes are TRBV27 and TRBJ1-6; 8 bases agree with TRBD1. This CDR3 spans 13 amino acids. Germline V CDR1 and CDR2: MNHEY, SMNVEV (reference sequence). V gave up 5 bases and J gave up 9 bases; unmatched junction bases: 3. The CDR3 DNA reads TGTGCCAGCAGTACAGGGGGAGGTTCACCCCTCCACTTT. Amino acids: CASSTGGGSPLHF.

This clonotype was seen ten or more times. V and J are TRBV3-1 and TRBJ2-5; 11 bases are shared with TRBD2. Germline V lookup: CDR1 LGHDT, CDR2 YNNKEL (reference sequence). V shed 4 bases and J 1 base; nucleotides not matched to a gene: 5. CDR3 length: 16 amino acids. CDR3 loop: CASSPIGLAGQETQYF. The CDR3 DNA is TGTGCCAGCAGCCCCATTGGACTAGCGGGCCAAGAGACCCAGTACTTC.

This clonotype showed up many times. The chain carries TRBV6-2 or TRBV6-3 and TRBJ1-5; D is unresolved. The CDR3 runs to 12 residues. Germline V gene sequence: CDR1 MNHEY, CDR2 SVGEGT. Trimming removed 5 bases from V and 0 bases from J, with 2 bases in between. CDR3 region: CASSLSNQPQHF. Written as DNA, the CDR3 is TGTGCCAGCAGTCTTAGCAATCAGCCCCAGCATTTT.

This clonotype was seen many times. The rearrangement uses TRBV7-2 and TRBJ2-3; TRBD1 or TRBD2 may be the D gene (6 bases each). CDR1 is SGHTA, CDR2 FQGNSA, per germline. Between the trimmed V and J ends, which lost 3 bases and 6 bases, there was a span of 16 bases. CDR3 size: 15 residues. CDR3 loop: CASSLGARGGDTQYF. CDR3 nucleotides: TGTGCCAGCAGCTTGGGGGCCCGAGGGGGGGATACGCAGTATTTT.

This clonotype was found many times. The V gene is TRBV6-2 or TRBV6-3, the J gene TRBJ2-2; perhaps TRBD2 as D (6 bases). The V and J ends lost 5 bases and 0 bases respectively, with 25 bases between them. The CDR3 extends over 20 amino acids. Germline assignment: CDR1 MNHEY and CDR2 SVGEGT. Here the CDR3 reads CASSPRIPGLVETNTGELFF. The DNA of the CDR3 is TGTGCCAGCAGTCCCAGAATACCGGGACTCGTAGAGACGAACACCGGGGAGCTGTTTTTT.

In this sample, this clonotype turned up a few times. The chain links TRBV7-9 to TRBJ2-2; 11 bases map to TRBD2. With 10 bases clipped from V and 0 bases from J, the junction kept 10 bases outside the gene matches. The V gene's germline CDR1 is SEHNR and CDR2 FQNEAQ (reference sequence). CDR3 length: 17 amino acids. CDR3: CANGGLADNANTGELFF. The CDR3 region has the DNA TGTGCCAACGGGGGACTAGCGGACAACGCGAACACCGGGGAGCTGTTTTTT.

This clonotype was observed many times. The chain recombines TRBV4-1 with TRBJ2-3, with D unclear. The CDR3 sequence is 15 residues long. Trimming cost V 0 bases and J 2 bases, with 9 bases left between them. Per the germline V gene, CDR1 is MGHRA and CDR2 is YSYEKL. In nucleotides, the CDR3 is TGCGCCAGCAGCCAAGATCCGACCTACACAGATACGCAGTATTTT. Its translation: CASSQDPTYTDTQYF.

Comments on this clonotype: A read error may be the cause here, since a much bigger clone is one base away. This chain joins TRBV29-1 and TRBJ2-5; D possibly corresponds to TRBD2 (6 bases). Per the germline V gene, CDR1 is SQVTM and CDR2 is ANQGSEA. CDR3 length: 11 amino acids. CDR3 sequence: CSVDPGETQHF. The CDR3 DNA reads as TGCAGCGTTGATCCGGGGGAGACCCAGCACTTC.

This clonotype was counted ten times or more. The chain couples TRBV7-9 to TRBJ1-1; D unclear. This CDR3 has 15 residues. Germline CDR1 SEHNR, CDR2 FQNEAQ (reference sequence). With 0 bases removed from V and 5 bases from J, the gap between germline ends came to 13 bases. CDR3 bases: TGTGCCAGCAGCTTAGCGGACGCTTCCAGGACTGAAGCTTTCTTT. Its protein is CASSLADASRTEAFF. Full variable domain (outside the CDR3, taken from reference TRBV7-9 and TRBJ1-1): DTGVSQNPRHKITKRGQNVTFRCDPISEHNRLYWYRQTLGQGPEFLTYFQNEAQLEKSRLLSDRFSAERPKGSFSTLEIQRTEQGDSAMYLCASSLADASRTEAFFGQGTRLTVV.

In this sample, this clonotype turned up many times. The rearrangement joins TRBV6-5 to TRBJ1-1; D unclear. CDR3 length: 12 residues. V lost 4 bases to trimming and J lost 2 bases, with 5 bases between them. Germline V gene data show CDR1 as MNHEY and CDR2 as SVGAGI. Here the CDR3 reads CASSLDNTEAFF. As DNA, the CDR3 is TGTGCCAGCAGTTTGGACAACACTGAAGCTTTCTTT.

There are many counts of this clonotype. The chain employs TRBV29-1 and TRBJ2-6, with a possible D match to TRBD2 (8 bases). Germline V gives CDR1 SQVTM, CDR2 ANQGSEA. The V end was cut by 4 bases, the J end by 1 base, with 14 bases between. The CDR3 covers 16 residues. In DNA, the CDR3 is TGCAGCGTTGCGGGAGGGGGCCCTTCTGGGGCCAACGTCCTGACTTTC. This encodes CSVAGGGPSGANVLTF. Full variable domain (missing parts from reference TRBV29-1 and TRBJ2-6): SAVISQKPSRDICQRGTSLTIQCQVDSQVTMMFWYRQQPGQSLTLIATANQGSEATYESGFVIDKFPISRPNLTFSTLTVSNMSPEDSSIYLCSVAGGGPSGANVLTFGAGSRLTVL.

The genes are TRBV5-4 and TRBJ2-3; the D is unclear. Germline V gene data show CDR1 as SGHNT and CDR2 as YYREEE (reference sequence). The CDR3 is 15 amino acids. Between the trimmed V and J ends, which lost 0 bases and 0 bases, there was a span of 8 bases. The CDR3 region is CASSLDGVSTDTQYF. In nucleotides, the CDR3 is TGTGCCAGCAGCTTGGATGGAGTTAGCACAGATACGCAGTATTTT.

This clonotype was observed a few times. The rearrangement joins TRBV6-5 to TRBJ2-2; D remains ambiguous. Between the trimmed V and J ends, which lost 0 bases and 7 bases, there was a span of 3 bases. The CDR3 contains 12 residues. Germline CDR1 MNHEY, CDR2 SVGAGI. The CDR3 nucleotides are TGTGCCAGCAGTTACTCGGGCGGGGAGCTGTTTTTT. Translation: CASSYSGGELFF.

This clonotype was recorded a few times. This chain joins TRBV5-8 and TRBJ1-6; 9 bases agree with TRBD1. Germline CDR1 reads SGHTS; CDR2 reads YDEGEE. This CDR3 has 14 residues. J lost 7 bases, V lost 2 bases, and 1 base had no gene match. DNA for the CDR3: TGTGCCAGCAGCTTAGGACAGGGGAATTCACCCCTCCACTTT. Translated: CASSLGQGNSPLHF. Looking up the rest from reference TRBV5-8 and TRBJ1-6 gives the full variable domain: EAGVTQSPTHLIKTRGQQATLRCSPISGHTSVYWYQQALGLGLQFLLWYDEGEERNRGNFPPRFSGRQFPNYSSELNVNALELEDSALYLCASSLGQGNSPLHFGNGTRLTVT.

For this clonotype: This sequence may be a read error, since a much larger clone differs from it by one base. V gene TRBV7-2 combines with J gene TRBJ2-1; D is undetermined. The germline CDR1 and CDR2 sequences are SGHTA and FQGNSA. This CDR3 region has 15 residues. Written as DNA, the CDR3 is TGTGCCAGCAGCCCCTCAACCCTACCCTACAATGAGCGGTTCTTC. The encoded protein is CASSPSTLPYNERFF.

This clonotype was counted many times. The chain carries TRBV7-9 and TRBJ2-3; no firm D call. CDR1 is SEHNR, CDR2 FQNEAQ, per germline (reference sequence). Trimming left V 4 bases short and J 8 bases short, with 19 bases between. The CDR3 is 15 residues long. This CDR3 reads CASSSSPAQHTTQYF. CDR3 bases: TGTGCCAGCAGCTCAAGCCCGGCCCAACACACTACGCAGTATTTT.